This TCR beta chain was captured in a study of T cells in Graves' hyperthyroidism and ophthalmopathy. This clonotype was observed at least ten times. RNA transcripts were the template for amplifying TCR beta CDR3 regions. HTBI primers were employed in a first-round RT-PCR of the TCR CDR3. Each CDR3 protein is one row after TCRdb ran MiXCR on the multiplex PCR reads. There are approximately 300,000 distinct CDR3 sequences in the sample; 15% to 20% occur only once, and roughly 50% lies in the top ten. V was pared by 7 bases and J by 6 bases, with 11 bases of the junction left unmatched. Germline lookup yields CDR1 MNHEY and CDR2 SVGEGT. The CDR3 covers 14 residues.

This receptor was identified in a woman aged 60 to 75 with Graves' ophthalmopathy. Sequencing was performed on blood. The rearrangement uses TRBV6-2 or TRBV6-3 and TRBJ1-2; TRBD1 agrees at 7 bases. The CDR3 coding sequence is TGTGCCAGCATCAGAACCGGGACAGTCCATGGCTACACCTTC. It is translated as CASIRTGTVHGYTF.